The next 20 T cell receptor beta chains were all read from a single sample in a study of regulatory T cells in long-lasting Graves disease. Researchers made TCR beta libraries by using iRepertoire HTBI primers and running Arm-PCR on CDR3 regions. TCRdb called the multiplex PCR reads again in MiXCR, with one record for every CDR3 protein. In the table there are 400,000 to 500,000 distinct CDR3 sequences, approximately 16% of which are singletons. Specified time point: newly diagnosed GD, antithyroid drugs for less than 3 months. The TCR library was prepared using RNA isolated from PBMCs. The sample was also reused in another study, on T cells in Graves' hyperthyroidism and ophthalmopathy.

The specimen comprised peripheral blood mononuclear cells (PBMCs), sampled at new diagnosis, from a patient treated with antithyroid drugs. These receptors were obtained from a woman aged 35 to 49 with Graves disease.

This clonotype showed up many times. The rearrangement uses TRBV11-2 and TRBJ2-1; D ambiguous. The CDR3 runs to 16 residues. Germline V CDR1 and CDR2: SGHAT, FQNNGV. V dropped 6 bases and J dropped 2 bases, with 17 bases sitting between them. The CDR3 coding sequence is TGTGCCAGCAGTCGCCCGGAACAGTCTCCCTACAATGAGCAGTTCTTC. It encodes CASSRPEQSPYNEQFF.

This clonotype was seen repeatedly, ten times or more. The chain combines TRBV20-1 with TRBJ2-2; D is undetermined. In germline, CDR1 is DFQATT, CDR2 SNEGSKA (reference sequence). The V and J ends lost 3 bases and 0 bases respectively, with 8 bases between them. The CDR3 length is 14 residues. This chain's CDR3 is CSASARTNTGELFF. CDR3 nucleotides: TGCAGTGCTAGTGCCAGGACGAACACCGGGGAGCTGTTTTTT.

This clonotype appeared many times. This sequence joins TRBV14 and TRBJ2-7; 8 nucleotides match TRBD1. This CDR3 is built from 14 residues. V trimming: 1 base; J trimming: 2 bases; junction bases outside the gene matches: 1. Germline CDR1 reads SGHDN; CDR2 reads FVKESK. The CDR3 DNA reads TGTGCCAGCAGCCAAGGGACAGGGACCTACGAGCAGTACTTC. This sequence encodes CASSQGTGTYEQYF.

The sample holds many counts of this clonotype. The chain couples TRBV2 to TRBJ2-7; perhaps TRBD1 as D (7 bases). The germline gives CDR1 SNHLY, CDR2 FYNNEI. V shed 7 bases and J shed 0 bases, with 13 bases lying between them. CDR3 length: 14 amino acids. The CDR3: CASIRGTDSYEQYF. In DNA, the CDR3 is TGTGCCAGCATCCGGGGGACAGACTCCTACGAGCAGTACTTC.

In this sample, this clonotype turned up many times. This chain uses TRBV7-9 with TRBJ1-1; weak D call: TRBD1 (6 bases). Trimming stripped 5 bases from V and 0 bases from J, with 10 bases between. This CDR3 has 14 residues. Germline loops: CDR1 SEHNR, CDR2 FQNEAQ (reference sequence). CDR3 nucleotide sequence: TGTGCCAGCAGCGAGCAGGGGCTGAACACTGAAGCTTTCTTT. This sequence encodes CASSEQGLNTEAFF.

This clonotype was detected a few times. The gene calls are TRBV20-1 and TRBJ1-6; a weak D match, TRBD1 (5 bases). Germline assignment: CDR1 DFQATT and CDR2 SNEGSKA (reference sequence). Trimming pared 1 base from V and 8 bases from J, leaving 12 bases between. This CDR3 spans 14 amino acids. In DNA, the CDR3 is TGCAGTGCTAGAGTAACCGGGGCCGATTCACCCCTCCACTTT. Its translation: CSARVTGADSPLHF.

This chain uses TRBV6-5 with TRBJ2-5; D unclear. Germline V gene lookup returns CDR1 MNHEY and CDR2 SVGAGI. Trimming left V 3 bases short and J 2 bases short, with 4 bases between. The CDR3 has 12 amino acids. The CDR3 spells CASSYHQETQYF. The CDR3 bases are TGTGCCAGCAGTTATCATCAAGAGACCCAGTACTTC.

The rearrangement joins TRBV13 to TRBJ1-1, with D possibly being TRBD1 (5 bases). This CDR3 is 13 amino acids long. The ends were cut back, 5 bases at V and 6 bases at J, with 13 bases in the middle. CDR1 PRHDT and CDR2 FYEKMQ come from the germline V gene (reference sequence). CDR3: CASSATQGSEAFF. Here the CDR3 DNA reads TGTGCCAGCAGCGCCACCCAGGGTTCTGAAGCTTTCTTT.

This clonotype was seen many times. V and J are TRBV2 and TRBJ2-3, with 12 nucleotides matching TRBD2. Losses at the gene ends were 7 bases for V and 6 bases for J; bases not matched to a gene: 8. The length of the CDR3 is 15 residues. Germline V lookup: CDR1 SNHLY, CDR2 FYNNEI. CDR3: CASKRLAGARDTQYF. CDR3 DNA sequence: TGTGCCAGCAAACGACTAGCGGGGGCTCGGGATACGCAGTATTTT.

This clonotype was counted at least ten times. V usage is TRBV19 and J usage is TRBJ2-5; D is possibly TRBD2 (7 bases). CDR1 and CDR2 (germline): LNHDA, SQIVND (reference sequence). This CDR3 has 14 residues. Trimming took 5 bases from V and 4 from J, leaving 14 bases between them. The CDR3 sequence: CASSPRGGRETQYF. The CDR3 DNA reads TGTGCCAGTAGTCCCAGGGGAGGGAGAGAGACCCAGTACTTC.

Ten or more counts support this clonotype. V is TRBV28 and J is TRBJ2-7; 7 nucleotides line up with TRBD1. Trimming cost V 10 bases and J 5 bases; bases outside gene matches: 11. The germline CDR1 and CDR2 sequences are MDHEN and SYDVKM. This CDR3 region has 13 residues. The CDR3 spells CATGGQLANEQYF. DNA for the CDR3: TGTGCCACAGGGGGACAGTTAGCTAACGAGCAGTACTTC.

This clonotype was recorded many times. The chain combines TRBV2 with TRBJ2-1; D tentatively reads TRBD1 or TRBD2 (5 bases each). The length of the CDR3 is 13 residues. Germline V lookup: CDR1 SNHLY, CDR2 FYNNEI. Trimming took off 6 bases at V and 4 bases at J, with 10 bases between the two ends. The CDR3, as DNA: TGTGCCAGCAGAGGGGACCATTACAATGAGCAGTTCTTC. This translates into CASRGDHYNEQFF.

This clonotype occurred many times. The gene calls are TRBV2 and TRBJ2-1, with 10 positions matching TRBD2. V lost 6 bases to trimming and J lost 0 bases; unmatched junction nucleotides: 8. The CDR3 extends over 17 amino acids. Germline CDR1 reads SNHLY; CDR2 reads FYNNEI. The CDR3 is CASSAGTSASSYNEQFF. CDR3 DNA: TGTGCCAGCAGCGCCGGGACTAGCGCTAGCTCCTACAATGAGCAGTTCTTC. Combining the CDR3 with reference TRBV2 and TRBJ2-1 gives the whole variable domain EPEVTQTPSHQVTQMGQEVILRCVPISNHLYFYWYRQILGQKVEFLVSFYNNEISEKSEIFDDQFSVERPDGSNFTLKIRSTKLEDSAMYFCASSAGTSASSYNEQFFGPGTRLTVL.

This clonotype came up many times. The CDR3 loop is CASSFGQDYTF. In DNA form, the CDR3 reads TGTGCCAGCAGTTTTGGGCAGGACTACACCTTC. This chain uses TRBV12-3 or TRBV12-4 with TRBJ1-2; D is unclear. The CDR3 loop spans 11 amino acids. With 3 bases removed from V and 10 bases from J, the gap between germline ends came to 9 bases.

The chain's CDR3 is CASALASRREQFF. The CDR3 nucleotides are TGTGCCAGCGCTCTAGCCTCCCGCAGGGAGCAGTTCTTC. J is TRBJ2-1 and V is TRBV6-1, with D perhaps TRBD2 (5 bases). The CDR3 is 13 amino acids. V was shortened by 8 bases and J by 10 bases, with 18 bases between the two germline ends. Looked up from germline, CDR1 is MNHNS and CDR2 is SASEGT.

The chain couples TRBV5-4 to TRBJ2-1; 9 bases are shared with TRBD2. The J segment lost 6 bases and the V segment lost 0 bases, leaving 7 bases of the junction unmatched. Per the germline V gene, CDR1 is SGHNT and CDR2 is YYREEE (reference sequence). This CDR3 has 16 residues. The CDR3 sequence is CASSLGAGGPRNEQFF. CDR3 sequence (DNA): TGTGCCAGCAGCTTGGGCGCGGGAGGGCCCCGCAATGAGCAGTTCTTC.

This clonotype was counted ten times or more. The chain couples TRBV19 to TRBJ1-4; 8 nucleotides match TRBD1. The V and J ends lost 1 base and 7 bases, in that order; junction bases with no gene match: 8. CDR3 length: 16 residues. Germline V gives CDR1 LNHDA, CDR2 SQIVND (reference sequence). The CDR3 protein is CASSIGRQGIGEKLFF. The CDR3 nucleotides are TGTGCCAGTAGTATAGGTCGACAGGGGATAGGTGAAAAACTGTTTTTT.

This clonotype appeared many times. The chain is built from TRBV2 and TRBJ2-1, with 11 bases identical to TRBD2. Germline V CDR1 and CDR2: SNHLY, FYNNEI. The CDR3 spans 16 residues. Trimming removed 0 bases from V and 2 bases from J; junction bases left unmatched: 0. Here the CDR3 DNA reads TGTGCCAGCAGTGAAGCTAGCGGGAGGGCCTACAATGAGCAGTTCTTC. This sequence encodes CASSEASGRAYNEQFF.

This clonotype was seen more than once but under ten times. The chain employs TRBV19 and TRBJ2-1; 11 bases fit TRBD2. The V gene's germline CDR1 is LNHDA and CDR2 SQIVND (reference sequence). V was clipped by 3 bases and J by 7 bases; unmatched bases: 8. The length of the CDR3 is 16 residues. CDR3 loop: CASSIFRTSGRNEQFF. The CDR3 DNA follows: TGTGCCAGTAGTATTTTCCGGACTAGCGGGCGGAATGAGCAGTTCTTC.

The chain links TRBV20-1 to TRBJ1-5, with a tentative D call TRBD1 (6 bases). Between the trimmed V and J ends, which lost 1 base and 5 bases, there was a span of 12 bases. There are 14 residues in the CDR3. In germline, CDR1 is DFQATT, CDR2 SNEGSKA (reference sequence). CDR3 sequence (DNA): TGCAGTGCTAGAGTCGGGGCAGGGGATCAGCCCCAGCATTTT. It is translated as CSARVGAGDQPQHF.